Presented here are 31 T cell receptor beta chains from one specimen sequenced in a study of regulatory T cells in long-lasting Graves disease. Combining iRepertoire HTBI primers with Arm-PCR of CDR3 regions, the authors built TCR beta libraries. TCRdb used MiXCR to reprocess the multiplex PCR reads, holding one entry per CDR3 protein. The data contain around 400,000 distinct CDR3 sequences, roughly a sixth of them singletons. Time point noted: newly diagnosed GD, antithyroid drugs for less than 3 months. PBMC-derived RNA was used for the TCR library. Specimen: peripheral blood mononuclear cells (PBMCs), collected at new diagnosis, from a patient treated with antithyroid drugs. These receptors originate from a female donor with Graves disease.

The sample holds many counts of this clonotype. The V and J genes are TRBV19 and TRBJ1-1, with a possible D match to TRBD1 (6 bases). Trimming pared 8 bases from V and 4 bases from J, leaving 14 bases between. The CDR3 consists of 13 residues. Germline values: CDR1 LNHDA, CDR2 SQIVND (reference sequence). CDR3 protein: CASSTGLGTEAFF. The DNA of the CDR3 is TGTGCCAGTTCCACAGGGTTAGGCACTGAAGCTTTCTTT.

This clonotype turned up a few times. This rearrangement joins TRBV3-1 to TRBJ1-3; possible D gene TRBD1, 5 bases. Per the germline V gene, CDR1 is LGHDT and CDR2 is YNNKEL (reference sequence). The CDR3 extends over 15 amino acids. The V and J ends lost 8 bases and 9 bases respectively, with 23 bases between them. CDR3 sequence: CASRKDSGWSGTIYF. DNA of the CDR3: TGTGCCAGCCGGAAAGACTCAGGGTGGTCGGGCACCATATATTTT.

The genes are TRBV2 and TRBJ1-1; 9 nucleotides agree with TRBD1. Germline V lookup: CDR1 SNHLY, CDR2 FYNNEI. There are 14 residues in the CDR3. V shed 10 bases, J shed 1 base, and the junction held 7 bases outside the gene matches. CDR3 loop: CANYRGRGNTEAFF. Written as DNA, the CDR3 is TGTGCCAACTACAGGGGGCGGGGGAACACTGAAGCTTTCTTT.

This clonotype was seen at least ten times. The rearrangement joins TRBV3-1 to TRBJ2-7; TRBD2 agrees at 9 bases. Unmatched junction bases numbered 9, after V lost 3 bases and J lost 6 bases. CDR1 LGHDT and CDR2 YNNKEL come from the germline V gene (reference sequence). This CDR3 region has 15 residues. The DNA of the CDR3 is TGTGCCAGCAGCCAGACTAGCGGACCGCTGGGCGAGCAGTACTTC. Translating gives CASSQTSGPLGEQYF.

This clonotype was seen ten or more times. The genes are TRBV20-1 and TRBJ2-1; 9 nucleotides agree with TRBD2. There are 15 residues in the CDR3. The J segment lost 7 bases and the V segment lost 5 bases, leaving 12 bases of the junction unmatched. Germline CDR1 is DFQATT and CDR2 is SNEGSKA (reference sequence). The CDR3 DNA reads TGCAGTGCTGACGGGTTGACTAGCGGTAAGAATGAGCAGTTCTTC. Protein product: CSADGLTSGKNEQFF.

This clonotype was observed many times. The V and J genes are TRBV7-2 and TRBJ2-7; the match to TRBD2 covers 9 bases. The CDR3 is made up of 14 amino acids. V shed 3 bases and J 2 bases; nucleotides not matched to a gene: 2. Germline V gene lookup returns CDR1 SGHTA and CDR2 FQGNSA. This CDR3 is CASSFLAGTYEQYF. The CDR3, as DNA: TGTGCCAGCAGCTTCCTAGCGGGAACCTACGAGCAGTACTTC.

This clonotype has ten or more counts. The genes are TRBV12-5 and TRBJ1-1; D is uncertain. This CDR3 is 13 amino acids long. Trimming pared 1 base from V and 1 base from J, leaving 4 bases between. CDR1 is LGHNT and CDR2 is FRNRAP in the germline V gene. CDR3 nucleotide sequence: TGTGCTAGTGGTTTGGCCGGGAACACTGAAGCTTTCTTT. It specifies CASGLAGNTEAFF.

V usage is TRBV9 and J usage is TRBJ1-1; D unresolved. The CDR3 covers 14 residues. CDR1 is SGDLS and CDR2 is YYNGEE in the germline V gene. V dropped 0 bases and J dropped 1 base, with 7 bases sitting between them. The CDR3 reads CASSVEGKNTEAFF. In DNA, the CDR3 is TGTGCCAGCAGCGTAGAAGGAAAGAACACTGAAGCTTTCTTT.

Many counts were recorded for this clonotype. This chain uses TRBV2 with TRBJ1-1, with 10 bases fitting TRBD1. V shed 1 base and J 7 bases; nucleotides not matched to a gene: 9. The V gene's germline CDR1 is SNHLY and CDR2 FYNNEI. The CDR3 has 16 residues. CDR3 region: CASSEVPGQGGGEAFF. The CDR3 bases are TGTGCCAGCAGTGAAGTCCCCGGACAGGGGGGAGGTGAAGCTTTCTTT.

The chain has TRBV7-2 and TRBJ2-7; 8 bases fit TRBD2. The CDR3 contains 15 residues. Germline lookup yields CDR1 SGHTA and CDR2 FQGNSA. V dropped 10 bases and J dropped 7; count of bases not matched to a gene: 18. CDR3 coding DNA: TGTGCCACCACCCCCAGGAGCTCGGGAGGGCGAGAGCAGTACTTC. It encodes CATTPRSSGGREQYF.

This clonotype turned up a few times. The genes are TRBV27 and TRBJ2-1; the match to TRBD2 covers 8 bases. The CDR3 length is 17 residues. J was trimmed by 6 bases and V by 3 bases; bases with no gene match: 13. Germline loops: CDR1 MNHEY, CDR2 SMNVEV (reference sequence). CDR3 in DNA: TGTGCCAGCAGTTTGGGAGCGGGGGTCCCCTCCGCCAATGAGCAGTTCTTC. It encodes CASSLGAGVPSANEQFF.

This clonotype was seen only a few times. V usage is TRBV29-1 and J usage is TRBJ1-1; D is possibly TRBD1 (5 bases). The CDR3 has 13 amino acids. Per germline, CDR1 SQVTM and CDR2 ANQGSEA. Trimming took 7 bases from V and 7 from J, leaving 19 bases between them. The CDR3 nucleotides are TGCAGCGCCACGATGGGTACAGGAATTGAAGCTTTCTTT. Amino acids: CSATMGTGIEAFF.

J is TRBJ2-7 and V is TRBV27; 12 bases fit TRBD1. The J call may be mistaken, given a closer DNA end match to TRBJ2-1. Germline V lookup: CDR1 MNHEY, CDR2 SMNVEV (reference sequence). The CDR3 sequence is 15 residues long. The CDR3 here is CASSFQGQGAGEQFF. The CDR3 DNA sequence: TGTGCCAGCAGTTTCCAGGGACAGGGGGCGGGTGAGCAGTTCTTC.

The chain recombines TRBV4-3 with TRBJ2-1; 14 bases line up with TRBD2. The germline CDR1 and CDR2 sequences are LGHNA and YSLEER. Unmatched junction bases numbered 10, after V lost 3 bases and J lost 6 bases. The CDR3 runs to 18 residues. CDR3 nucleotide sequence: TGCGCCAGCAGCCAGACCGGGACTAGCGGGAGCTACGGCAATGAGCAGTTCTTC. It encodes CASSQTGTSGSYGNEQFF.

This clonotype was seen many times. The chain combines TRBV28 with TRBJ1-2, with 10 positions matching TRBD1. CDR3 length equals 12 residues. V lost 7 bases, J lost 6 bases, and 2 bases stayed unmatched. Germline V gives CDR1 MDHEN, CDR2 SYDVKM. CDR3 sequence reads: CASKTGGDGYTF. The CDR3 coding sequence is TGTGCCAGCAAGACAGGGGGCGATGGCTACACCTTC.

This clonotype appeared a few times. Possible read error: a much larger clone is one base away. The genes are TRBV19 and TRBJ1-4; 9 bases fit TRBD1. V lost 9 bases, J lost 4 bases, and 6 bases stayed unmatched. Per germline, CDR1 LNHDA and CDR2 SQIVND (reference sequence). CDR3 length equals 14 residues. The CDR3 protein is CASKEGQGNEKLFF. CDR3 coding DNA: TGTGCCAGCAAGGAGGGACAGGGTAATGAAAAACTGTTTTTT.

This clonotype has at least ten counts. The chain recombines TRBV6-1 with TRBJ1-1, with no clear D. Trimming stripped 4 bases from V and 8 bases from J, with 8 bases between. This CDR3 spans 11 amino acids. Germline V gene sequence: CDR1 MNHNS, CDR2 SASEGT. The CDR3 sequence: CASSGGREAFF. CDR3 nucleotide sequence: TGTGCCAGCAGTGGAGGGCGGGAAGCTTTCTTT.

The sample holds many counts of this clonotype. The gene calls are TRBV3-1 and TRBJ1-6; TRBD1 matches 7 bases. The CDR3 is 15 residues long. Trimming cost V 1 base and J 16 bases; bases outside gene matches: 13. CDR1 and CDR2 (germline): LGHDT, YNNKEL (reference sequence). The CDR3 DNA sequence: TGTGCCAGCAGCCAAGGTGATAGGGGGCCCCAGTGGCTCCACTTT. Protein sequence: CASSQGDRGPQWLHF. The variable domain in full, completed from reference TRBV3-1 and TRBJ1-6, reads DTAVSQTPKYLVTQMGNDKSIKCEQNLGHDTMYWYKQDSKKFLKIMFSYNNKELIINETVPNRFSPKSPDKAHLNLHINSLELGDSAVYFCASSQGDRGPQWLHFGNGTRLTVT.

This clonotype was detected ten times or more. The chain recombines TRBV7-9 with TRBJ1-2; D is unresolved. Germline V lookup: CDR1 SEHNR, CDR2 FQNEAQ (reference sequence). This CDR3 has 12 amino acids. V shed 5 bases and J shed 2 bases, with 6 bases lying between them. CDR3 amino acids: CASSLPNYGYTF. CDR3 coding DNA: TGTGCCAGCAGCCTCCCGAACTATGGCTACACCTTC.

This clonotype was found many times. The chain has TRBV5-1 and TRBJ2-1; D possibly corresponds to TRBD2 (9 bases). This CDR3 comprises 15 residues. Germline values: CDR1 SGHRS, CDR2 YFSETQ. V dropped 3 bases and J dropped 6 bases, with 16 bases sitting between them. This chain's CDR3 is CASSWTGREGNEQFF. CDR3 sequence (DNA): TGCGCCAGCAGCTGGACAGGGCGGGAGGGCAATGAGCAGTTCTTC. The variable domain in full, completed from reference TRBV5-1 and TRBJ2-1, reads KAGVTQTPRYLIKTRGQQVTLSCSPISGHRSVSWYQQTPGQGLQFLFEYFSETQRNKGNFPGRFSGRQFSNSRSEMNVSTLELGDSALYLCASSWTGREGNEQFFGPGTRLTVL.

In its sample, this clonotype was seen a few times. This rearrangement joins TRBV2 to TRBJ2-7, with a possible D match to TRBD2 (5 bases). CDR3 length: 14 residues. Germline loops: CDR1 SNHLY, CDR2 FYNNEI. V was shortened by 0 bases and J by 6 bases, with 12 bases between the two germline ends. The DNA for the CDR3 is TGTGCCAGCAGTGAAGCGAGCGACCGGGGCGAGCAGTACTTC. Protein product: CASSEASDRGEQYF.

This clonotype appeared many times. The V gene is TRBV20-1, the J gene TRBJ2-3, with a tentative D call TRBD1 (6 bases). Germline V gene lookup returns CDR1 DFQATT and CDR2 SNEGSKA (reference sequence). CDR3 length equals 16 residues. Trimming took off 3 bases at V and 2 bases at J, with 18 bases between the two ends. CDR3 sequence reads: CSARNTGLGNTDTQYF. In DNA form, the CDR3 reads TGCAGTGCTAGGAACACAGGGCTCGGGAACACAGATACGCAGTATTTT.

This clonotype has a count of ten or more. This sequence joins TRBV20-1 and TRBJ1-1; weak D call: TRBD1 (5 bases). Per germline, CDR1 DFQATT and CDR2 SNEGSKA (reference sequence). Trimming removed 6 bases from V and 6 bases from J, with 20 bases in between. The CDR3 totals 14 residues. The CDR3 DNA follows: TGCAGTGCCCTCTCCAGGGAAAGTGCCCCTGAAGCTTTCTTT. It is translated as CSALSRESAPEAFF.

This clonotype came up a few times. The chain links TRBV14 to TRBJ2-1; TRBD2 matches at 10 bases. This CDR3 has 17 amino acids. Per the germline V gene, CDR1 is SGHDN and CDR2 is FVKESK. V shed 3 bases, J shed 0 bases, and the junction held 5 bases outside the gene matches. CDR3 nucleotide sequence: TGTGCCAGCAGCCAGAGGGCTAGCGGGAGCTCCTACAATGAGCAGTTCTTC. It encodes CASSQRASGSSYNEQFF.

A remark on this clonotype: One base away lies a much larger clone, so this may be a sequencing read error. The CDR3 spells CASPPPGNQPQHF. In nucleotides, the CDR3 is TGTGCCAGCCCACCACCGGGCAATCAGCCCCAGCATTTT. V and J are TRBV18 and TRBJ1-5; D not resolved. The V gene's germline CDR1 is KGHSH and CDR2 LQKENI. This CDR3 spans 13 amino acids.

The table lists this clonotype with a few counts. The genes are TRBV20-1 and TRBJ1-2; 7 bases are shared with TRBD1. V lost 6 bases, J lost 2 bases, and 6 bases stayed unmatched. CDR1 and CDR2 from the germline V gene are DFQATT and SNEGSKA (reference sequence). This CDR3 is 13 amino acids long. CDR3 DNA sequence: TGCAGTGCCTGGGGACAGCCCAACTATGGCTACACCTTC. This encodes CSAWGQPNYGYTF.

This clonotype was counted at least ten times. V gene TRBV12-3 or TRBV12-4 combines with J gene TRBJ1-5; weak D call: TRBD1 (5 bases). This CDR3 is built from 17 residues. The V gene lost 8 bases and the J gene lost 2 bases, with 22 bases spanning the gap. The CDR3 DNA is TGTGCCAGCGACACTCCGAGGGGCACAGCACGCAATCAGCCCCAGCATTTT. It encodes CASDTPRGTARNQPQHF.

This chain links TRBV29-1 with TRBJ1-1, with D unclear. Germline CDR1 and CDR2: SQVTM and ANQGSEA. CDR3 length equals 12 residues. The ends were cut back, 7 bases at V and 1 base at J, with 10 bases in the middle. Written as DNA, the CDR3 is TGCAGCGCCGGATCGGGGAACACTGAAGCTTTCTTT. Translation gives CSAGSGNTEAFF.

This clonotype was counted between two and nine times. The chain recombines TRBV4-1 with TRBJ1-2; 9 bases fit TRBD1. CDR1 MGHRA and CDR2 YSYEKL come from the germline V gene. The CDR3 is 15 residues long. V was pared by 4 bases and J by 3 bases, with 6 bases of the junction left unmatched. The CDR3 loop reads CASSLDRGDYYGYTF. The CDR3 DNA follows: TGCGCCAGCAGCCTGGACAGGGGCGATTACTATGGCTACACCTTC.

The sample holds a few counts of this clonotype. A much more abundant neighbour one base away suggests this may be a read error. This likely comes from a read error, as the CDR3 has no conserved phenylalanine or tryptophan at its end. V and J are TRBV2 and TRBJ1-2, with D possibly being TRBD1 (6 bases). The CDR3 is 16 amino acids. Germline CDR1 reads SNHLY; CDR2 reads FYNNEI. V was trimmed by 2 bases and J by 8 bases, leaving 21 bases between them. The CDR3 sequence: CASSERFRGGGGGYTL. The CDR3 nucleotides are TGTGCCAGCAGTGAAAGGTTCAGGGGTGGGGGTGGCGGCTACACCCTC.

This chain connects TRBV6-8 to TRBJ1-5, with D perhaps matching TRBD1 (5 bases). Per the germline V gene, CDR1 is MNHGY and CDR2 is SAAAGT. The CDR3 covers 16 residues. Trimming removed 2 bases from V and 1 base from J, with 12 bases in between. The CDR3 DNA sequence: TGTGCCAGCAGTTACAGTAGCCAGGGAAGCAATCAGCCCCAGCATTTT. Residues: CASSYSSQGSNQPQHF.